The clone carrying this T cell receptor (beta chain) was detected only once. This record belongs to a study of blood T cell repertoires in COVID-19. Authors' methods: It was from reference gene primer amplification that nucleated cell counts were estimated. The method was immunoSEQ multiplex PCR; TCRdb's version includes in-frame clones alone and lacks a portion of them. The D gene and trimming were derived from the DNA, and the V and J assignments and clone size from that table. The sample contains approximately 280,000 clones, about nine tenths of which appear only once. The source is a woman in her fifties or sixties who had recovered from COVID-19. Material for sequencing was PBMCs or T cells enriched from blood (not recorded which).

This CDR3 is CASSRVVGQPGNTIYF. CDR3 bases: TGTGCCAGCAGCCGGGTTGTGGGACAGCCAGGAAACACCATATATTTT. The genes are TRBV5-6 and TRBJ1-3, with TRBD1 identical over 7 bases. V was clipped by 4 bases and J by 4 bases; unmatched bases: 11. The CDR3 contains 16 residues. CDR1 and CDR2 (germline): SGHDT, YYEEEE. Full variable domain (outside the CDR3, taken from reference TRBV5-6 and TRBJ1-3): DAGVTQSPTHLIKTRGQQVTLRCSPKSGHDTVSWYQQALGQGPQFIFQYYEEEERQRGNFPDRFSGHQFPNYSSELNVNALLLGDSALYLCASSRVVGQPGNTIYFGEGSWLTVV.